This T cell receptor (beta chain) was sequenced for a study of identical twins. A universal primer site came from template switching; cDNA carried unique molecular identifiers. One entry per CDR3 protein, called by TCRdb with MiXCR from the 5' RACE reads. The table lists approximately 300,000 distinct CDR3 sequences, 8.5% to 9.5% of them singletons. Points from the study as a whole: Cross-sectional statistical analysis, not tracking of the same donors, underpinned the conclusions.

This clonotype occurred a few times. Its target is not known. CDR1 and CDR2 from the germline V gene are SQVTM and ANQGSEA. The CDR3 runs 17 residues. With 5 bases clipped from V and 6 bases from J, the junction kept 13 bases outside the gene matches. This sample was shared with a second study, whose subject was yellow fever vaccine responses in identical twins. That report adds: Twins' vaccine T cell responses reportedly seemed partly convergent and partly personalized.

The sequence came from a woman between 18 and 30 years old in good health. This chain links TRBV29-1 with TRBJ2-2, with 12 bases identical to TRBD1. Source material: CD8+ T cells sorted from blood. In DNA, the CDR3 is TGCAGCGTTACCATAACCGGGACAGGGGGCCGTGCCGGGGAGCTGTTTTTT. It specifies CSVTITGTGGRAGELFF.